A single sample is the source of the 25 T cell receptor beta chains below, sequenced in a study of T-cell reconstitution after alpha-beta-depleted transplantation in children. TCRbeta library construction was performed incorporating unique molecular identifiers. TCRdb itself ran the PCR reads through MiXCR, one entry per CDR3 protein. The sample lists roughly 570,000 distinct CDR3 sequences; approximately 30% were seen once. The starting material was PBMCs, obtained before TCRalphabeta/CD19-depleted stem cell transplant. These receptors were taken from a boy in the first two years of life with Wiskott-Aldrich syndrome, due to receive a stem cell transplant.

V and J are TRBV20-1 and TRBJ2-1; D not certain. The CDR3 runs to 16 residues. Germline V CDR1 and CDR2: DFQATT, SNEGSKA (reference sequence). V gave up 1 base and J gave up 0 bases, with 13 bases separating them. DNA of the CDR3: TGCAGTGCTAGAGGCCCTAGTACGGACTCCTACAATGAGCAGTTCTTC. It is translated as CSARGPSTDSYNEQFF.

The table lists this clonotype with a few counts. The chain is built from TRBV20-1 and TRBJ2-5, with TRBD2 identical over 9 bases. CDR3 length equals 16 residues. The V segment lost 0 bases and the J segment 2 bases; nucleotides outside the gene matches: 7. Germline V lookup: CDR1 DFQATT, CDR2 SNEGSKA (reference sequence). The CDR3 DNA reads TGCAGTGCTAGAGATAGCCTAGCGGGGCCTCAAGAGACCCAGTACTTC. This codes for CSARDSLAGPQETQYF.

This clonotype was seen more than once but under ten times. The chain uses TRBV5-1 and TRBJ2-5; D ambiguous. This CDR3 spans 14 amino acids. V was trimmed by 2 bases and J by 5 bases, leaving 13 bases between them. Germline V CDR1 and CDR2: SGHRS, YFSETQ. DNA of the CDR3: TGCGCCAGCAGCTTCGGATCCCATGGGGAGACCCAGTACTTC. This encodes CASSFGSHGETQYF.

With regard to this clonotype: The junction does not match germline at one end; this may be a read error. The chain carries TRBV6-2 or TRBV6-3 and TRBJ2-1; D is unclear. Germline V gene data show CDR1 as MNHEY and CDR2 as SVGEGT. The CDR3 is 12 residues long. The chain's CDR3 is CASSLYYAEHFF. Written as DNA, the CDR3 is TGTGCCAGCAGTCTCTACTATGCTGAGCACTTCTTC.

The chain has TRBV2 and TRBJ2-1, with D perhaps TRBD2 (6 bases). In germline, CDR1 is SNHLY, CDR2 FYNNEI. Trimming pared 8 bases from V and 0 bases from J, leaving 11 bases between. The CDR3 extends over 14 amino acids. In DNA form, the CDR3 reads TGTGCCAGCGGTAGCGGACCCTCCTACAATGAGCAGTTCTTC. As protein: CASGSGPSYNEQFF.

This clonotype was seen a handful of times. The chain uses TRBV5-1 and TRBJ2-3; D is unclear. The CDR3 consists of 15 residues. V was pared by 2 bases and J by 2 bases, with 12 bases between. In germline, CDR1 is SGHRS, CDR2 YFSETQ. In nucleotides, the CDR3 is TGCGCCAGCAGCTTAGGGATCAGCTTCACAGATACGCAGTATTTT. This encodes CASSLGISFTDTQYF.

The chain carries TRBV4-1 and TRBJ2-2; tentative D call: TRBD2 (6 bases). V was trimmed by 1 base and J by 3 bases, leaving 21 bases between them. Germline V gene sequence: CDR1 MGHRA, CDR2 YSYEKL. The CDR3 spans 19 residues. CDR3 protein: CASSQGWDWGKLDTGELFF. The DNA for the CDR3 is TGCGCCAGCAGCCAAGGCTGGGACTGGGGAAAACTCGACACCGGGGAGCTGTTTTTT.

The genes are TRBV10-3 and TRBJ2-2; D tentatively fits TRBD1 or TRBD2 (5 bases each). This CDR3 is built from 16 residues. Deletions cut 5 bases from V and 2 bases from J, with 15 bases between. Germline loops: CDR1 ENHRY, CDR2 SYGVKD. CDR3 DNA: TGTGCCATCAGTCCGGGGACCCCAAGAAACACCGGGGAGCTGTTTTTT. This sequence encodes CAISPGTPRNTGELFF.

CDR3 coding DNA: TGTGCCAGTAGTAATCTTGGTACAGGGAGCTATGGCTACACCTTC. Protein: CASSNLGTGSYGYTF. J is TRBJ1-2 and V is TRBV19, with a weak D call TRBD1 (6 bases). Germline CDR1 reads LNHDA; CDR2 reads SQIVND (reference sequence). Trimming took off 4 bases at V and 4 bases at J, with 16 bases between the two ends. The CDR3 consists of 15 residues.

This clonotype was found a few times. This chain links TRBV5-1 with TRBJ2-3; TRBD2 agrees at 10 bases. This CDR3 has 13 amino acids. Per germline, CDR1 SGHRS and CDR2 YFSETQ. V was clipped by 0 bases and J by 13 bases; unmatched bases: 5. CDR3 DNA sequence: TGCGCCAGCAGCTTGGAACTAGCGGGATTCAAGTATTTT. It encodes CASSLELAGFKYF.

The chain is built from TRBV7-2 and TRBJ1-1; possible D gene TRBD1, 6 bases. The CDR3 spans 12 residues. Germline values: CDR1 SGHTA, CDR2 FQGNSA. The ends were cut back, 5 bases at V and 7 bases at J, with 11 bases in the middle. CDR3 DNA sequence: TGTGCCAGCAGCAAGGAGGGGGATGAAGCTTTCTTT. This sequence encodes CASSKEGDEAFF.

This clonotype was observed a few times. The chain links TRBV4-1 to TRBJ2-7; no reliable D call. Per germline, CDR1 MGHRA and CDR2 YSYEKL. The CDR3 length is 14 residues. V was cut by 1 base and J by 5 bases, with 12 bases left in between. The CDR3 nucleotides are TGCGCCAGCAGCCAAGCCCTAGGTAGCCACGAGCAGTACTTC. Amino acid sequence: CASSQALGSHEQYF.

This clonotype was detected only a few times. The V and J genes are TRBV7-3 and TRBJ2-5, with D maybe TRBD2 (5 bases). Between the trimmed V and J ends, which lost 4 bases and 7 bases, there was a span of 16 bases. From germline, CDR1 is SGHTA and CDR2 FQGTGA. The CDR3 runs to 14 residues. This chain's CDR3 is CASSSRGESGTQYF. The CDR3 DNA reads TGTGCCAGCAGCTCCCGGGGTGAAAGCGGGACCCAGTACTTC.

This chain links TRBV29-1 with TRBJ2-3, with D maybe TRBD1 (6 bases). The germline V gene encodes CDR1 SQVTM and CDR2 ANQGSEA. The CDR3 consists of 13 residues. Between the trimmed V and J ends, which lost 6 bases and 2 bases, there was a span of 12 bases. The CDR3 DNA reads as TGCAGCGTCTCCGGACAGCTCACAGATACGCAGTATTTT. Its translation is CSVSGQLTDTQYF.

CDR3 protein: CSARDPWLSTDTQYF. The DNA for the CDR3 is TGCAGTGCTAGAGATCCTTGGCTTAGCACAGATACGCAGTATTTT. The chain combines TRBV20-1 with TRBJ2-3, with D unresolved. V dropped 0 bases and J dropped 0 bases, with 10 bases sitting between them. The CDR3 totals 15 residues. The germline V gene encodes CDR1 DFQATT and CDR2 SNEGSKA (reference sequence).

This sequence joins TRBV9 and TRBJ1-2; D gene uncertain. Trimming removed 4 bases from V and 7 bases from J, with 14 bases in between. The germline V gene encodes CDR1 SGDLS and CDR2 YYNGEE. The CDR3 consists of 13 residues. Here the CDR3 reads CASSPDFRSGYTF. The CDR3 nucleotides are TGTGCCAGCAGCCCTGACTTCAGGTCTGGCTACACCTTC. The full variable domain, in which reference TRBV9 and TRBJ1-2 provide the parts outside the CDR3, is DSGVTQTPKHLITATGQRVTLRCSPRSGDLSVYWYQQSLDQGLQFLIQYYNGEERAKGNILERFSAQQFPDLHSELNLSSLELGDSALYFCASSPDFRSGYTFGSGTRLTVV.

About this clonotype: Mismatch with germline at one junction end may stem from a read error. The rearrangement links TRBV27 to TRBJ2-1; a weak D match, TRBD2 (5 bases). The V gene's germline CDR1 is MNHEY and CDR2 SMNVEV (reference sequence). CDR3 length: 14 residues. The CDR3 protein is CSSSLLGSMNEQFF. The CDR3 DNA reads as TGTTCCAGCAGTTTATTGGGGAGCATGAATGAGCAGTTCTTC.

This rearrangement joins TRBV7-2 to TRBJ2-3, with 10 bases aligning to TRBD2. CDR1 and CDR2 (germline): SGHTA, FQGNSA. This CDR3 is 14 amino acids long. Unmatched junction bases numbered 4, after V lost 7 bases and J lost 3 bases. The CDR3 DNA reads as TGTGCCAGCACCAAGACTAGCGGGACAGATACGCAGTATTTT. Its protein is CASTKTSGTDTQYF. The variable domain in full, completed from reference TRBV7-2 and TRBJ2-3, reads GAGVSQSPSNKVTEKGKDVELRCDPISGHTALYWYRQSLGQGLEFLIYFQGNSAPDKSGLPSDRFSAERTGGSVSTLTIQRTQQEDSAVYLCASTKTSGTDTQYFGPGTRLTVL.

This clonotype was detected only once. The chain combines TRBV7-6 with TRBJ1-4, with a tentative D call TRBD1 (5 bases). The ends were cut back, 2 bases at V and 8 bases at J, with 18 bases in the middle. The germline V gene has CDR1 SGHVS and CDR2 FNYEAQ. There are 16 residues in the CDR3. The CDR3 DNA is TGTGCCAGCAGCTTATTCGATTTCCGGGACCAAGAAAAACTGTTTTTT. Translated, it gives CASSLFDFRDQEKLFF.

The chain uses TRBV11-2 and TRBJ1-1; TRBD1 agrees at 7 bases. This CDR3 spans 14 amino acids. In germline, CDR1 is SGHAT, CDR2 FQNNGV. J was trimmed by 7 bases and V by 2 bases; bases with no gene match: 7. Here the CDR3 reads CASSLRQGDNEAFF. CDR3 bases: TGTGCCAGCAGCTTAAGACAGGGCGACAATGAAGCTTTCTTT. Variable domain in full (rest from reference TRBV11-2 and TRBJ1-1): EAGVAQSPRYKIIEKRQSVAFWCNPISGHATLYWYQQILGQGPKLLIQFQNNGVVDDSQLPKDRFSAERLKGVDSTLKIQPAKLEDSAVYLCASSLRQGDNEAFFGQGTRLTVV.

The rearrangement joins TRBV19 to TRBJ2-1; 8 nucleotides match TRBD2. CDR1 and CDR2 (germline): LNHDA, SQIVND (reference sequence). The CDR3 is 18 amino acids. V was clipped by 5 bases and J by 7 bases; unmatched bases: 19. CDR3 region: CASSFKGGSGARNNEQFF. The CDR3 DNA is TGTGCCAGTAGTTTCAAAGGGGGTAGCGGGGCAAGGAATAATGAGCAGTTCTTC. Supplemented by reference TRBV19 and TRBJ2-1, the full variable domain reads DGGITQSPKYLFRKEGQNVTLSCEQNLNHDAMYWYRQDPGQGLRLIYYSQIVNDFQKGDIAEGYSVSREKKESFPLTVTSAQKNPTAFYLCASSFKGGSGARNNEQFFGPGTRLTVL.

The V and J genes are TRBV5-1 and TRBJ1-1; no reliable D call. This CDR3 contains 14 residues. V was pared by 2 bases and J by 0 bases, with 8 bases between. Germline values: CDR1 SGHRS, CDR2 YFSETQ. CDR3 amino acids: CASSLDPLNTEAFF. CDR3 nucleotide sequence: TGCGCCAGCAGCTTAGACCCGTTGAACACTGAAGCTTTCTTT.

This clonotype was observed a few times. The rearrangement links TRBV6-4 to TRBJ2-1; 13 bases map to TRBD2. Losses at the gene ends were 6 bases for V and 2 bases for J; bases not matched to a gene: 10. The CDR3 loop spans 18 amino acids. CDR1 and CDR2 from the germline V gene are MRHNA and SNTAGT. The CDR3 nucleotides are TGTGCCAGCAGGACTGGACTAGCGGGAGAGAAGACCTACAATGAGCAGTTCTTC. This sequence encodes CASRTGLAGEKTYNEQFF.

CDR3 sequence: CASSQGTSAFSYEQYF. CDR3 sequence (DNA): TGTGCCAGCAGCCAAGGCACTAGCGCTTTCTCCTACGAGCAGTACTTC. The V gene is TRBV3-1, the J gene TRBJ2-7, with 7 bases aligning to TRBD2. After removal of 1 base from V and 0 bases from J, the junction contained 6 bases not matched to a gene. In germline, CDR1 is LGHDT, CDR2 YNNKEL (reference sequence). The length of the CDR3 is 16 residues.

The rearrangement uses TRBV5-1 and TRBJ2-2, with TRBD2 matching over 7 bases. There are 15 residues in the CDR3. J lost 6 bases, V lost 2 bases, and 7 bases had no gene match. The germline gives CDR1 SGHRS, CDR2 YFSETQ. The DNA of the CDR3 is TGCGCCAGCAGCTTATTGGGCGGGAGACCCGGGGAGCTGTTTTTT. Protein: CASSLLGGRPGELFF. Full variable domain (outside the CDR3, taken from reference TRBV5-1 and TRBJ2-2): KAGVTQTPRYLIKTRGQQVTLSCSPISGHRSVSWYQQTPGQGLQFLFEYFSETQRNKGNFPGRFSGRQFSNSRSEMNVSTLELGDSALYLCASSLLGGRPGELFFGEGSRLTVL.